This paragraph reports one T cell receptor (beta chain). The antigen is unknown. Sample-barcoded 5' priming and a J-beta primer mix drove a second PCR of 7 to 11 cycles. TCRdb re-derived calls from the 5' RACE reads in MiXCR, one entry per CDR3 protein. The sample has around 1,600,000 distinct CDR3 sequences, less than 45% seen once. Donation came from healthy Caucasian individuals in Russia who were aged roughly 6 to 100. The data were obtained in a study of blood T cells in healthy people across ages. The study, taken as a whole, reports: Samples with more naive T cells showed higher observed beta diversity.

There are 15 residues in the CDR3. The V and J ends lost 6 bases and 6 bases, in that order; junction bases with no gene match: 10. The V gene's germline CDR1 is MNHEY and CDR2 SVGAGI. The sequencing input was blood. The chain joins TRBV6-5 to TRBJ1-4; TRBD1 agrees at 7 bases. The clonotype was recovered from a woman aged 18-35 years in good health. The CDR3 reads CASSRTGTAYEKLFF. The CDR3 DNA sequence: TGTGCCAGCAGCCGGACCGGGACAGCATATGAAAAACTGTTTTTT.